This entry lists 18 T cell receptor beta chains sequenced from one sample in a study of blood T cell repertoires in COVID-19. Method: immunoSEQ multiplex PCR; TCRdb's copy keeps in-frame clones and lacks some. Here the sample spans around 130,000 clones, around 89% being singletons. Material: peripheral blood. These receptors came from a woman older than 75 with acute or convalescent COVID-19.

J is TRBJ1-1 and V is TRBV7-2; D may be TRBD1 (6 bases). The ends were cut back, 2 bases at V and 0 bases at J, with 13 bases in the middle. The CDR3 is made up of 16 amino acids. CDR1 and CDR2 (germline): SGHTA, FQGNSA. The CDR3 loop is CASSLQGGVMNTEAFF. Here the CDR3 DNA reads TGTGCCAGCAGCTTACAAGGGGGAGTCATGAACACTGAAGCTTTCTTT.

The chain recombines TRBV9 with TRBJ1-1, with a possible D match to TRBD1 (6 bases). The CDR3 runs to 15 residues. CDR1 is SGDLS and CDR2 is YYNGEE in the germline V gene. V lost 0 bases, J lost 3 bases, and 12 bases lay in between. The CDR3 sequence is CASSVESGADTEAFF. CDR3 nucleotides: TGTGCCAGCAGCGTAGAATCAGGGGCGGACACTGAAGCTTTCTTT.

The V and J genes are TRBV7-2 and TRBJ1-4; tentatively, D is TRBD1 (5 bases). The V gene lost 3 bases and the J gene lost 0 bases, with 8 bases spanning the gap. Germline values: CDR1 SGHTA, CDR2 FQGNSA. The CDR3 contains 15 residues. The CDR3 DNA is TGTGCCAGCAGCTTGTCGACAGCAACTAATGAAAAACTGTTTTTT. Encoded protein: CASSLSTATNEKLFF.

The chain uses TRBV18 and TRBJ1-1; no reliable D call. Between the trimmed V and J ends, which lost 2 bases and 3 bases, there was a span of 10 bases. Germline V gene lookup returns CDR1 KGHSH and CDR2 LQKENI. The CDR3 has 14 amino acids. The CDR3 is CASSPYILDTEAFF. The CDR3, as DNA: TGTGCCAGCTCACCATATATCTTAGACACTGAAGCTTTCTTT.

The chain is built from TRBV6-5 and TRBJ1-1, with 10 bases fitting TRBD1. V was clipped by 5 bases and J by 4 bases; unmatched bases: 7. Germline lookup yields CDR1 MNHEY and CDR2 SVGAGI. The CDR3 extends over 15 amino acids. The CDR3, as DNA: TGTGCCAGCAGTCCTTCCGGGACAGGGGTCACTGAAGCTTTCTTT. Protein sequence: CASSPSGTGVTEAFF.

CDR3 sequence reads: CAAGEANTGELFF. The CDR3 DNA follows: TGTGCCGCAGGGGAAGCGAACACCGGGGAGCTGTTTTTT. V gene TRBV6-5 combines with J gene TRBJ2-2; the D gene is possibly TRBD1 (6 bases). The CDR3 runs 13 residues. Germline-derived CDR1 and CDR2 are MNHEY and SVGAGI. Trimming removed 11 bases at V and 0 bases at J, with 10 bases between.

This rearrangement joins TRBV7-8 to TRBJ1-1; 12 positions match TRBD1. Germline V gene sequence: CDR1 SGHVS, CDR2 FQNEAQ. There are 17 residues in the CDR3. With 6 bases clipped from V and 1 base from J, the junction kept 9 bases outside the gene matches. The CDR3 spells CASRNHRDRGPNTEAFF. The CDR3 bases are TGTGCCAGCAGGAACCACCGGGACAGGGGGCCGAACACTGAAGCTTTCTTT.

The J gene is TRBJ1-1, the V gene TRBV3-1 (or the pseudogene TRBV3-2); no definite D call. Deletions cut 1 base from V and 2 bases from J, with 8 bases between. Germline-derived CDR1 and CDR2 are LGHDT and YNNKEL (reference sequence). This CDR3 is built from 14 residues. CDR3: CASSQAVFNTEAFF. The CDR3, as DNA: TGTGCCAGCAGCCAAGCGGTCTTTAACACTGAAGCTTTCTTT.

This chain links TRBV18 with TRBJ2-6, with unresolved D. Trimming pared 6 bases from V and 3 bases from J, leaving 6 bases between. Germline CDR1 is KGHSH and CDR2 is LQKENI. This CDR3 has 13 amino acids. CDR3 protein: CASSQNGANVLTF. The CDR3 region has the DNA TGTGCCAGCTCGCAGAATGGGGCCAACGTCCTGACTTTC.

This chain joins TRBV18 and TRBJ2-7; D call uncertain. This CDR3 has 14 residues. Germline lookup yields CDR1 KGHSH and CDR2 LQKENI. V was clipped by 3 bases and J by 11 bases, with 20 bases between them. DNA of the CDR3: TGTGCCAGCTCACCCGGCGCCAGTAGGCTAGTCGAGTACTTC. Protein sequence: CASSPGASRLVEYF.

The chain is built from TRBV7-2 and TRBJ1-2; 8 nucleotides line up with TRBD1. The CDR3 runs to 14 residues. In germline, CDR1 is SGHTA, CDR2 FQGNSA. The junction had 10 bases not matched to a gene; V was cut back by 7 bases and J by 6 bases. The CDR3 sequence: CASTPPTGAHGYTF. The CDR3 nucleotides read TGTGCCAGCACCCCCCCGACAGGGGCCCATGGCTACACCTTC.

In DNA, the CDR3 is TGTGCCAGCAGCTTAAGGGGCGGGGTGGTCACAGATACGCAGTATTTT. Translated: CASSLRGGVVTDTQYF. This chain links TRBV7-2 with TRBJ2-3; possible D gene TRBD2, 6 bases. With 2 bases removed from V and 2 bases from J, the gap between germline ends came to 14 bases. CDR1 SGHTA and CDR2 FQGNSA come from the germline V gene. CDR3 length: 16 amino acids. The full variable domain, its missing parts supplied by reference TRBV7-2 and TRBJ2-3, is GAGVSQSPSNKVTEKGKDVELRCDPISGHTALYWYRQSLGQGLEFLIYFQGNSAPDKSGLPSDRFSAERTGGSVSTLTIQRTQQEDSAVYLCASSLRGGVVTDTQYFGPGTRLTVL.

The chain has TRBV5-8 and TRBJ1-5; D not certain. V lost 0 bases and J lost 1, with 11 bases in between. Per the germline V gene, CDR1 is SGHTS and CDR2 is YDEGEE. The length of the CDR3 is 16 residues. DNA for the CDR3: TGTGCCAGCAGCTTGGCACGGGGAGTAAGCAATCAGCCCCAGCATTTT. Its translation is CASSLARGVSNQPQHF.

Notes on this clone: This sample also contains other DNA sequences that code for the same CDR3. The rearrangement links TRBV12-3 or TRBV12-4 to TRBJ1-2; 7 bases agree with TRBD1. J was trimmed by 4 bases and V by 4 bases; bases with no gene match: 3. The CDR3 consists of 13 residues. The CDR3 loop reads CASSSGQFYGYTF. The CDR3 DNA follows: TGTGCCAGCAGTTCGGGACAGTTCTATGGCTACACCTTC.

V usage is TRBV11-3 and J usage is TRBJ1-1; D remains unclear. The CDR3 covers 14 residues. Looked up from germline, CDR1 is SGHNT and CDR2 is YENEEA. V lost 1 base to trimming and J lost 7 bases, with 13 bases between them. The CDR3 DNA follows: TGTGCCAGCAGCTTAGGGCCTGGAGTCGATGAAGCTTTCTTT. Translation gives CASSLGPGVDEAFF.

The rearrangement links TRBV7-2 to TRBJ2-5; TRBD1 matches 9 bases. With V trimmed by 5 bases and J by 6 bases, 7 bases remained unmatched. Germline CDR1 SGHTA, CDR2 FQGNSA. The CDR3 runs 14 residues. Here the CDR3 reads CASSPGQGQQTQYF. CDR3 coding DNA: TGTGCCAGCAGCCCCGGACAGGGGCAACAGACCCAGTACTTC.

This chain links TRBV7-8 with TRBJ1-1; 7 bases fit TRBD1. The CDR3 spans 16 residues. Trimming took 1 base from V and 4 from J; bases not matched to a gene: 9. Germline V lookup: CDR1 SGHVS, CDR2 FQNEAQ. The chain's CDR3 is CASSLEQGWVGTEAFF. CDR3 DNA: TGTGCCAGCAGCTTAGAACAGGGGTGGGTGGGCACTGAAGCTTTCTTT.

This chain links TRBV5-1 with TRBJ1-2; tentatively, D is TRBD1 (5 bases). CDR1 is SGHRS, CDR2 YFSETQ, per germline. The CDR3 spans 13 residues. The germline V and J ends were trimmed by 5 bases and 1 base, with 9 bases remaining between them. CDR3 region: CASRFDSNYGYTF. As DNA, the CDR3 is TGCGCCAGCAGATTCGACAGTAACTATGGCTACACCTTC.